What follows describes a single TCR beta chain. This sample was taken from a study of technical replicates of blood from four donors. Only in-frame clones appear in the TCRdb table, and some are missing; sequencing was by immunoSEQ multiplex PCR. Among 84,000 or so clones listed, roughly 97% were seen once. The TCR sequence derives from a human donor in good health. The sample consisted of T cells isolated from PBMCs.

The CDR3 protein is CASRENTLSNQPQHF. In DNA, the CDR3 is TGTGCCAGCAGGGAAAACACCCTTAGCAATCAGCCCCAGCATTTT. The V and J genes are TRBV6-1 and TRBJ1-5, with D hard to call. This CDR3 spans 15 amino acids. Germline CDR1 is MNHNS and CDR2 is SASEGT. The V end was cut by 6 bases, the J end by 0 bases, with 12 bases between.